The 10 T cell receptor beta chains presented below share a single source sample, sequenced in a study of CD8+CD57+ T cells in acquired aplastic anemia. All patients picked for sequencing had shown, by flow cytometry, an expansion of CD8+CD57+ cells. TCR beta VDJ and CDR3 were profiled, and genomic DNA was the template. Using its own MiXCR run on the reads, TCRdb lists one record per CDR3 protein. The table includes just over 150,000 distinct CDR3 sequences, roughly 50% detected once. Sequencing used sorted CD4+, CD8+, or CD8+CD57+ T cells (not recorded which) from PBMCs. Source of these receptors: a human donor with aplastic anemia.

There are many counts of this clonotype. The chain couples TRBV24-1 to TRBJ1-2; TRBD1 matches at 9 bases. Germline V gene lookup returns CDR1 KGHDR and CDR2 SFDVKD. The CDR3 runs to 14 residues. Losses at the gene ends were 4 bases for V and 8 bases for J; bases not matched to a gene: 7. CDR3 protein: CATSDPDRGVGYTF. The CDR3, as DNA: TGTGCCACCAGTGACCCTGACAGGGGGGTCGGCTACACCTTC.

This clonotype has ten or more counts. The chain links TRBV11-3 to TRBJ1-6; 7 nucleotides match TRBD1. Germline CDR1 is SGHNT and CDR2 is YENEEA. This CDR3 has 16 amino acids. The V segment lost 1 base and the J segment 4 bases; nucleotides outside the gene matches: 4. CDR3 amino acids: CASSLGPGQYNSPLHF. CDR3 in DNA: TGTGCCAGCAGCTTAGGTCCGGGACAGTATAATTCACCCCTCCACTTT. Together with reference TRBV11-3 and TRBJ1-6, the CDR3 gives the full variable domain: EAGVVQSPRYKIIEKKQPVAFWCNPISGHNTLYWYLQNLGQGPELLIRYENEEAVDDSQLPKDRFSAERLKGVDSTLKIQPAELGDSAVYLCASSLGPGQYNSPLHFGNGTRLTVT.

This clonotype was seen a single time. The junction and the germline gene differ at one end; a read error may be behind it. The rearrangement joins TRBV7-6 to TRBJ2-2, with D perhaps matching TRBD2 (5 bases). Germline V gives CDR1 SGHVS, CDR2 FNYEAQ. This CDR3 is 13 amino acids long. The CDR3 is CASSLVLTGELFF. As DNA, the CDR3 is TGTGCCAGCAGCTTGGTGCTCACCGGGGAGCTGTTCTTT.

This clonotype was seen ten or more times. V gene TRBV25-1 combines with J gene TRBJ2-7; D is uncertain. CDR1 and CDR2 from the germline V gene are MGHDK and SYGVNS. V gave up 4 bases and J gave up 2 bases, with 3 bases separating them. The CDR3 spans 11 residues. This CDR3 is CASSGAYEQYF. In DNA form, the CDR3 reads TGTGCCAGCAGTGGCGCCTACGAGCAGTACTTC.

At least ten counts were recorded for this clonotype. J is TRBJ1-5 and V is TRBV19; possibly TRBD1 for D (5 bases). The germline V gene has CDR1 LNHDA and CDR2 SQIVND (reference sequence). V was trimmed by 6 bases and J by 5 bases, leaving 23 bases between them. The CDR3 is 17 amino acids. This CDR3 is CASSNPRGGLEHQPQHF. DNA for the CDR3: TGTGCCAGTAGCAACCCTCGGGGGGGTCTGGAGCATCAGCCCCAGCATTTT.

A note on this clonotype: One base away lies a much larger clone, so this may be a sequencing read error. V gene TRBV11-2 combines with J gene TRBJ2-3; TRBD2 agrees at 7 bases. Germline V gene sequence: CDR1 SGHAT, CDR2 FQNNGV. J lost 4 bases, V lost 4 bases, and 8 bases had no gene match. The CDR3 runs 15 residues. CDR3 protein: CASSSPRSGADTQYF. CDR3 bases: TGTGCCAGCAGCTCGCCACGGAGCGGGGCAGATACGCAGTATTTT.

This chain links TRBV10-3 with TRBJ1-1, with TRBD1 as a possible D gene (5 bases). Trimming removed 0 bases at V and 0 bases at J, with 11 bases between. CDR1 is ENHRY and CDR2 is SYGVKD in the germline V gene. This CDR3 region has 16 residues. CDR3 sequence (DNA): TGTGCCATCAGTGAGTCGGTAGGGACCGTGAACACTGAAGCTTTCTTT. It encodes CAISESVGTVNTEAFF.

This chain uses TRBV2 with TRBJ1-1, with D perhaps TRBD1 (6 bases). This CDR3 has 13 residues. Germline lookup yields CDR1 SNHLY and CDR2 FYNNEI. Trimming shortened V by 8 bases and J by 0 bases, and 10 bases separated the two germline ends. The CDR3 region is CASARGLNTEAFF. CDR3 nucleotides: TGTGCCAGCGCCAGGGGTTTGAACACTGAAGCTTTCTTT.

The rearrangement links TRBV11-2 to TRBJ2-7, with D perhaps TRBD1 or TRBD2 (6 bases each). Germline V CDR1 and CDR2: SGHAT, FQNNGV. Trimming took 6 bases from V and 5 from J, leaving 29 bases between them. This CDR3 region has 18 residues. In DNA, the CDR3 is TGTGCCAGCAGTTACCATAGCGGCATCACCCCGGGGGCAGACGAGCAGTACTTC. It yields the protein CASSYHSGITPGADEQYF.

V and J are TRBV12-5 and TRBJ1-1; the D gene is possibly TRBD1 (5 bases). V lost 8 bases, J lost 6 bases, and 16 bases lay in between. The germline CDR1 and CDR2 sequences are LGHNT and FRNRAP. The CDR3 runs to 13 residues. CDR3 sequence reads: CASRLGAPAEAFF. In DNA form, the CDR3 reads TGTGCTAGTCGCCTTGGGGCGCCGGCTGAAGCTTTCTTT.